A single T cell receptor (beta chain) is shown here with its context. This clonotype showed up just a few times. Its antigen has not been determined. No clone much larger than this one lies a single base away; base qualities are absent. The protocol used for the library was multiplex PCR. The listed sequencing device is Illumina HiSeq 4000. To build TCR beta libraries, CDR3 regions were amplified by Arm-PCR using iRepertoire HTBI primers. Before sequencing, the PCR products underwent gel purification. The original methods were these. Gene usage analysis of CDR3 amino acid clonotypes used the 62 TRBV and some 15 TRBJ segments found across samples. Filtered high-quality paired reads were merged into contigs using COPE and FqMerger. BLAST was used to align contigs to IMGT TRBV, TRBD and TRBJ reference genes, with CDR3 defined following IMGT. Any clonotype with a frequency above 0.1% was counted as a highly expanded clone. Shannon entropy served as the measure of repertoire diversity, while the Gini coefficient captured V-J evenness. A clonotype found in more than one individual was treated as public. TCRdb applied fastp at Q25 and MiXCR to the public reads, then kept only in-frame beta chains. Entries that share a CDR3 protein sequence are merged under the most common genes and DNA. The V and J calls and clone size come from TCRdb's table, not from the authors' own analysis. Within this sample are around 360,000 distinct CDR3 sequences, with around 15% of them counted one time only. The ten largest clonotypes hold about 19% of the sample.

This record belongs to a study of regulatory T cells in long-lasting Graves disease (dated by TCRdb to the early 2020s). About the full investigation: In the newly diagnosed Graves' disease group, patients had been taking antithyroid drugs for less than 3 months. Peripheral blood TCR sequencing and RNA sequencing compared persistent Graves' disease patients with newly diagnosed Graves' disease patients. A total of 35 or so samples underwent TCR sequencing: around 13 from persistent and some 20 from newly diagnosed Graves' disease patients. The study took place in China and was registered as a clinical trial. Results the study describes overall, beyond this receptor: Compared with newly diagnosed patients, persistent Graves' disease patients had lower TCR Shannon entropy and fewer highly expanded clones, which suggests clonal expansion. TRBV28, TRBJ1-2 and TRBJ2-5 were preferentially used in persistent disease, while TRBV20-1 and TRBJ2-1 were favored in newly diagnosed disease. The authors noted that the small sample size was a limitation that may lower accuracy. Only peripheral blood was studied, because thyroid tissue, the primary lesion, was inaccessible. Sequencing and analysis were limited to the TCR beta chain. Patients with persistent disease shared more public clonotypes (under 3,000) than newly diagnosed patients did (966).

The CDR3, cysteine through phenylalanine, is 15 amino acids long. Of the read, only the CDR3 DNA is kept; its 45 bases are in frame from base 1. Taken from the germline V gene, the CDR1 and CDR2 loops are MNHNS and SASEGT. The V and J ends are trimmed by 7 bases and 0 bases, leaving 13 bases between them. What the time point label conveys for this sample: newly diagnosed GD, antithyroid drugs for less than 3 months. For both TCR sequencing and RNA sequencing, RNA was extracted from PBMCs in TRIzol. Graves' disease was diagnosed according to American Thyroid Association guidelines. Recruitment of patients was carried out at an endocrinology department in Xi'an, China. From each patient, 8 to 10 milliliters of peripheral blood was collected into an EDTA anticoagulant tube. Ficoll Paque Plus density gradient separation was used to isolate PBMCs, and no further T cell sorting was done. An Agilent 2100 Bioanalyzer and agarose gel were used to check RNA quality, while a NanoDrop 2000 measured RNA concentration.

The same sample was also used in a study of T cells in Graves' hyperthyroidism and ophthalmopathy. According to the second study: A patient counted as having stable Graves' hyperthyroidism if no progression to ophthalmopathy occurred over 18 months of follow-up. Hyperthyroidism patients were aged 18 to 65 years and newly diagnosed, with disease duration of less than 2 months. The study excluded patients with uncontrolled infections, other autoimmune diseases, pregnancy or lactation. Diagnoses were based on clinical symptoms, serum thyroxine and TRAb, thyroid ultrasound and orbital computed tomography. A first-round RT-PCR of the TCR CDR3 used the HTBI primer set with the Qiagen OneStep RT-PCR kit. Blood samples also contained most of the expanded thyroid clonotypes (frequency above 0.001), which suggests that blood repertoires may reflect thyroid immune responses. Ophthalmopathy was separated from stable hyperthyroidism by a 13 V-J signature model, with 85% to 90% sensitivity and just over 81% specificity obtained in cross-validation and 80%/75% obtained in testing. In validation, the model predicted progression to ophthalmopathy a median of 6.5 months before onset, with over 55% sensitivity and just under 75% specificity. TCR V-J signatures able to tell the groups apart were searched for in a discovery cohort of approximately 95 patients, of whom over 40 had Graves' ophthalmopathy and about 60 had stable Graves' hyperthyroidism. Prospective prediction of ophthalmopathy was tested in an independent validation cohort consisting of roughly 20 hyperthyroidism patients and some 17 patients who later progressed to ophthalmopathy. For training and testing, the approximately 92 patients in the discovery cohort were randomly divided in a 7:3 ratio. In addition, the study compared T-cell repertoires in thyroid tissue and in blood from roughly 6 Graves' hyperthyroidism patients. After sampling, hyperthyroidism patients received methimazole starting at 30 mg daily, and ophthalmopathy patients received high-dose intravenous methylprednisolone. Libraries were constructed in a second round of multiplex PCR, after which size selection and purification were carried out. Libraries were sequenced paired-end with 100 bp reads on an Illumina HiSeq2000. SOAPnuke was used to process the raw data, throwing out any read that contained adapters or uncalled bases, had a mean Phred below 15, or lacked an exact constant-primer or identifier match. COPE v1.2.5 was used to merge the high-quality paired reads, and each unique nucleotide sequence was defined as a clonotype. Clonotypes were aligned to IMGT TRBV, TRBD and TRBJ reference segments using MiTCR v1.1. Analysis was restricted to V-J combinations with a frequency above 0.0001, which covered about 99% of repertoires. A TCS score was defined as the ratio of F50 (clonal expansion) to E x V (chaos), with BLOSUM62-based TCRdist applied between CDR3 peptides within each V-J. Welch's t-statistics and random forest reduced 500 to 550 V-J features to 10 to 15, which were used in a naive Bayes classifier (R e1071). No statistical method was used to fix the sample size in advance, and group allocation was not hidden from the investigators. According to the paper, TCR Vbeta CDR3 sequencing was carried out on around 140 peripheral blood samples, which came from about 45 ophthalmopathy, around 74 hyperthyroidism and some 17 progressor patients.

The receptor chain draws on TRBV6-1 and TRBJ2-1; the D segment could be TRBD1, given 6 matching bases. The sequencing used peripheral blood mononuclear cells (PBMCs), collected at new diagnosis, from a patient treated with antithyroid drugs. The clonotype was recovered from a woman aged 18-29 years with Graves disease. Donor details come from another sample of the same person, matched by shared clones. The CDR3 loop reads CASIRKGGSYNEQFF. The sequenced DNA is TGTGCCAGCATACGAAAAGGGGGCTCCTACAATGAGCAGTTCTTC.